Listed here are 24 T cell receptor beta chains from one sample, sequenced in a study of persistence of HIV-infected CD4 T cells. These TCRs' antigens remain unknown. The immunoSEQ assay was version 4, run in survey mode. Here immunoSEQ multiplex PCR was the method, and the copy in TCRdb shows in-frame clones only, minus some. This table holds over 25,000 clones, roughly 82% found once. Stimulation used around 10 ug/mL lysate from CMV-infected fibroblasts. CD40L-negative CD69-negative CD45RO-high memory CD4+ T cells were sorted as populations depleted of antigen-responding cells. The starting material was CD4+ T cells sorted from PBMCs after approximately 19-hour stimulation, obtained from a patient who received antiretroviral therapy. The receptors here all came from an adult man with HIV who was CMV-seropositive.

The chain employs TRBV4-3 and TRBJ2-4, with D tentatively TRBD1 or TRBD2 (7 bases each). Trimming removed 1 base from V and 8 bases from J, with 12 bases in between. The CDR3 contains 14 residues. Germline V gene sequence: CDR1 LGHNA, CDR2 YSLEER. The CDR3 DNA follows: TGCGCCAGCAGCCAAGCGTCAGGGGGGGACATTCAGTACTTC. Translating gives CASSQASGGDIQYF.

The rearrangement uses TRBV6-6 and TRBJ2-3; D call uncertain. This CDR3 region has 11 residues. The germline V and J ends were trimmed by 2 bases and 11 bases, with 8 bases remaining between them. CDR1 and CDR2 (germline): MNHNY, SVGAGI (reference sequence). This chain's CDR3 is CASSYEVGQYF. CDR3 DNA sequence: TGTGCCAGCAGTTACGAGGTGGGGCAGTATTTT.

The rearrangement uses TRBV2 and TRBJ1-5; 8 nucleotides agree with TRBD1. Germline CDR1 SNHLY, CDR2 FYNNEI. The V segment lost 6 bases and the J segment 7 bases; nucleotides outside the gene matches: 5. This CDR3 has 13 residues. The CDR3 DNA follows: TGTGCCAGCAGAACAGGGGACAGGCAGCCCCAGCATTTT. Protein sequence: CASRTGDRQPQHF.

This clone has only a few counts. The rearrangement links TRBV4-3 to TRBJ1-1, with a tentative D call TRBD1 (5 bases). CDR3 length: 13 amino acids. Looked up from germline, CDR1 is LGHNA and CDR2 is YSLEER. V dropped 5 bases and J dropped 1 base, with 8 bases sitting between them. This CDR3 is CASSRRGNTEAFF. In DNA form, the CDR3 reads TGCGCCAGCAGCAGGAGGGGGAACACTGAAGCTTTCTTT.

J is TRBJ1-3 and V is TRBV13, with no clear D. V was pared by 5 bases and J by 0 bases, with 8 bases between. The CDR3 is 14 amino acids. The V gene's germline CDR1 is PRHDT and CDR2 FYEKMQ (reference sequence). As DNA, the CDR3 is TGTGCCAGCAGCCCTCGGAGCTCTGGAAACACCATATATTTT. Its translation: CASSPRSSGNTIYF. Using reference TRBV13 and TRBJ1-3 for the parts outside the CDR3, the full variable domain is AAGVIQSPRHLIKEKRETATLKCYPIPRHDTVYWYQQGPGQDPQFLISFYEKMQSDKGSIPDRFSAQQFSDYHSELNMSSLELGDSALYFCASSPRSSGNTIYFGEGSWLTVV.

In regard to this clone: A junction boundary mismatches the germline segment, possibly from a read error. The rearrangement joins TRBV29-1 to TRBJ2-1; 10 nucleotides match TRBD1. Germline assignment: CDR1 SQVTM and CDR2 ANQGSEA. This CDR3 has 15 amino acids. The CDR3 here is CSVEDKGQGIGERFF. The CDR3, as DNA: TGCAGCGTTGAAGATAAGGGACAGGGGATTGGGGAGCGGTTCTTC.

This clone was seen a handful of times. This rearrangement joins TRBV5-4 to TRBJ2-2; no reliable D call. Germline CDR1 reads SGHNT; CDR2 reads YYREEE (reference sequence). Trimming removed 0 bases from V and 7 bases from J, with 7 bases in between. The CDR3 loop spans 13 amino acids. The CDR3 nucleotides are TGTGCCAGCAGCTTGGCCGCCGGCGGGGAGCTGTTTTTT. The encoded protein is CASSLAAGGELFF.

V is TRBV5-1 and J is TRBJ1-6; 12 nucleotides match TRBD1. Trimming removed 4 bases from V and 1 base from J; junction bases left unmatched: 6. CDR3 length: 18 residues. Germline CDR1 reads SGHRS; CDR2 reads YFSETQ. CDR3 loop: CASSKGQGAQSYNSPLHF. In nucleotides, the CDR3 is TGCGCCAGCAGCAAGGGACAGGGGGCGCAGTCCTATAATTCACCCCTCCACTTT. Drawing the rest from reference TRBV5-1 and TRBJ1-6, the complete variable domain is KAGVTQTPRYLIKTRGQQVTLSCSPISGHRSVSWYQQTPGQGLQFLFEYFSETQRNKGNFPGRFSGRQFSNSRSEMNVSTLELGDSALYLCASSKGQGAQSYNSPLHFGNGTRLTVT.

This clone came up once. The J gene is TRBJ1-4, the V gene TRBV28; D is undetermined. From germline, CDR1 is MDHEN and CDR2 SYDVKM. Deletions cut 7 bases from V and 0 bases from J, with 12 bases between. This CDR3 has 15 residues. Here the CDR3 DNA reads TGTGCCAGCACCGTTGCCGGGACAACTAATGAAAAACTGTTTTTT. This gives the protein CASTVAGTTNEKLFF.

This chain connects TRBV5-4 to TRBJ2-1; 12 bases are a match to TRBD2. The germline gives CDR1 SGHNT, CDR2 YYREEE (reference sequence). CDR3 length: 17 amino acids. V shed 4 bases and J 6 bases; nucleotides not matched to a gene: 11. The DNA for the CDR3 is TGTGCCAGCAGCCCCAACGACCTAGCGGGGGGGAGCAATGAGCAGTTCTTC. Translation gives CASSPNDLAGGSNEQFF.

This CDR3 reads CASSLETGTEETQYF. CDR3 bases: TGCGCCAGCAGCTTGGAGACTGGGACAGAAGAGACCCAGTACTTC. The genes are TRBV5-1 and TRBJ2-5; 7 bases line up with TRBD1. The J segment lost 3 bases and the V segment lost 0 bases, leaving 5 bases of the junction unmatched. Looked up from germline, CDR1 is SGHRS and CDR2 is YFSETQ. The CDR3 has 15 amino acids.

This sequence joins TRBV19 and TRBJ1-5; the match to TRBD1 covers 7 bases. V was clipped by 6 bases and J by 0 bases; unmatched bases: 5. Germline V gene data show CDR1 as LNHDA and CDR2 as SQIVND (reference sequence). CDR3 size: 15 residues. CDR3 nucleotides: TGTGCCAGTAGAAACAGGGGTGGTAGCAATCAGCCCCAGCATTTT. This codes for CASRNRGGSNQPQHF.

The gene calls are TRBV29-1 and TRBJ2-7; 8 bases are shared with TRBD1. V shed 4 bases and J 7 bases; nucleotides not matched to a gene: 6. CDR3 length: 12 amino acids. Germline V gene sequence: CDR1 SQVTM, CDR2 ANQGSEA. The CDR3 here is CSVVSDREEQYF. In DNA, the CDR3 is TGCAGCGTTGTTTCGGACAGGGAAGAGCAGTACTTC.

The CDR3, as DNA: TGTGCCAGCAGAAAATACAGGTTCATGAACACTGAAGCTTTCTTT. Amino acid sequence: CASRKYRFMNTEAFF. J is TRBJ1-1 and V is TRBV7-3; D perhaps matches TRBD1 (5 bases). Trimming cost V 6 bases and J 0 bases, with 14 bases left between them. This CDR3 is 15 amino acids long. The germline V gene encodes CDR1 SGHTA and CDR2 FQGTGA.

This clone was seen once. The chain employs TRBV28 and TRBJ2-7, with D perhaps matching TRBD1 (5 bases). The CDR3 spans 12 residues. Germline V gene data show CDR1 as MDHEN and CDR2 as SYDVKM. V was trimmed by 4 bases and J by 6 bases, leaving 10 bases between them. DNA of the CDR3: TGTGCCAGCAGTTCGACAGTTGTCGAGCAGTACTTC. Residues: CASSSTVVEQYF.

The genes are TRBV5-1 and TRBJ1-2; TRBD1 agrees at 11 bases. The germline CDR1 and CDR2 sequences are SGHRS and YFSETQ. The CDR3 runs 18 residues. J gave up 2 bases and V 4 bases, and 13 bases lay outside the gene matches. This CDR3 is CASSSRGQGARGNYGYTF. The CDR3 bases are TGCGCCAGCAGCAGTCGAGGACAGGGGGCGCGGGGGAACTATGGCTACACCTTC.

The chain combines TRBV5-4 with TRBJ2-3; TRBD2 agrees at 12 bases. The germline V gene has CDR1 SGHNT and CDR2 YYREEE (reference sequence). V was clipped by 1 base and J by 7 bases; unmatched bases: 7. The CDR3 contains 16 residues. CDR3 sequence: CASSLRASGGGNTQYF. CDR3 nucleotides: TGTGCCAGCAGCTTGAGGGCTAGCGGGGGGGGAAATACGCAGTATTTT.

The chain uses TRBV20-1 and TRBJ1-1; D not certain. This CDR3 comprises 15 residues. Germline assignment: CDR1 DFQATT and CDR2 SNEGSKA (reference sequence). The ends were cut back, 3 bases at V and 1 base at J, with 15 bases in the middle. CDR3 amino acids: CSASVIGLGNTEAFF. The CDR3 DNA reads as TGCAGTGCTAGTGTCATAGGCCTTGGGAACACTGAAGCTTTCTTT.

This clone turned up a few times. This chain connects TRBV5-1 to TRBJ2-5, with 8 positions matching TRBD1. The CDR3 loop spans 14 amino acids. Germline trimming cut 0 bases from V and 5 bases from J; bases unmatched to any gene: 3. Germline CDR1 SGHRS, CDR2 YFSETQ. CDR3 bases: TGCGCCAGCAGCTTGGTGACAGGGGATGAGACCCAGTACTTC. It codes for CASSLVTGDETQYF.

The chain recombines TRBV2 with TRBJ2-5; the D call may be TRBD1 or TRBD2 (5 bases each). Germline-derived CDR1 and CDR2 are SNHLY and FYNNEI. Trimming cost V 8 bases and J 7 bases, with 17 bases left between them. This CDR3 comprises 13 residues. In DNA form, the CDR3 reads TGTGCCAGCGGGACGGACCTTGCAGGGACCCAGTACTTC. This gives the protein CASGTDLAGTQYF.

V gene TRBV5-1 combines with J gene TRBJ1-6, with 11 positions matching TRBD1. Per the germline V gene, CDR1 is SGHRS and CDR2 is YFSETQ. The CDR3 covers 15 residues. V trimming: 9 bases; J trimming: 7 bases; junction bases outside the gene matches: 9. The CDR3 here is CATSWGDRGNSPLHF. The DNA of the CDR3 is TGCGCCACCTCGTGGGGGGACAGGGGGAATTCACCCCTCCACTTT.

The V gene is TRBV27, the J gene TRBJ2-1, with 9 bases matching TRBD2. V gave up 7 bases and J gave up 2 bases; unmatched junction bases: 6. This CDR3 has 15 residues. Per germline, CDR1 MNHEY and CDR2 SMNVEV (reference sequence). CDR3 in amino acids: CASTSRLAAYNEQFF. DNA of the CDR3: TGTGCCAGCACTTCCCGACTAGCGGCCTACAATGAGCAGTTCTTC.

CDR3 DNA sequence: TGTGCCAGCAGCACGGGACAGGGGAAAGGAAACACCATATATTTT. This encodes CASSTGQGKGNTIYF. The rearrangement joins TRBV7-2 to TRBJ1-3; 10 positions agree with TRBD1. Losses at the gene ends were 5 bases for V and 4 bases for J; bases not matched to a gene: 5. Germline V gene sequence: CDR1 SGHTA, CDR2 FQGNSA. The CDR3 runs 15 residues. The full variable domain, completed using reference TRBV7-2 and TRBJ1-3, is GAGVSQSPSNKVTEKGKDVELRCDPISGHTALYWYRQSLGQGLEFLIYFQGNSAPDKSGLPSDRFSAERTGGSVSTLTIQRTQQEDSAVYLCASSTGQGKGNTIYFGEGSWLTVV.

V is TRBV27 and J is TRBJ2-5, with 9 positions matching TRBD2. Losses at the gene ends were 1 base for V and 3 bases for J; bases not matched to a gene: 3. The germline V gene has CDR1 MNHEY and CDR2 SMNVEV (reference sequence). The CDR3 length is 15 residues. This CDR3 reads CASSLLGTSKETQYF. The CDR3 nucleotides are TGTGCCAGCAGTTTATTGGGGACTAGCAAAGAGACCCAGTACTTC.